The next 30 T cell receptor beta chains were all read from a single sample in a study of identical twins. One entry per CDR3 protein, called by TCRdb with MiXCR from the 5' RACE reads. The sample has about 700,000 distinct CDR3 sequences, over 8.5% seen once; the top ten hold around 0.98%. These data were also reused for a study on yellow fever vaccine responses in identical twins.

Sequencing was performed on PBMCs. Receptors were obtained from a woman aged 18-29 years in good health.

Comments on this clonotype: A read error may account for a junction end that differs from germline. The CDR3 sequence: CASTGGRLEAQYF. CDR3 bases: TGTGCCAGCACCGGGGGCAGGTTAGAGGCCCAGTACTTC. The chain carries TRBV2 and TRBJ2-5, with D perhaps TRBD1 or TRBD2 (6 bases each). The germline CDR1 and CDR2 sequences are SNHLY and FYNNEI. The CDR3 is made up of 13 amino acids.

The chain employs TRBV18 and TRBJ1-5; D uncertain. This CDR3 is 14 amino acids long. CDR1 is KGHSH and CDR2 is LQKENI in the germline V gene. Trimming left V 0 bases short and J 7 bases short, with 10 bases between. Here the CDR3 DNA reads TGTGCCAGCTCACCACCGGGCTCGTCGCAGCCCCAGCATTTT. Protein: CASSPPGSSQPQHF. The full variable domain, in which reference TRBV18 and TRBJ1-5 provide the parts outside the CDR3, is NAGVMQNPRHLVRRRGQEARLRCSPMKGHSHVYWYRQLPEEGLKFMVYLQKENIIDESGMPKERFSAEFPKEGPSILRIQQVVRGDSAAYFCASSPPGSSQPQHFGDGTRLSIL.

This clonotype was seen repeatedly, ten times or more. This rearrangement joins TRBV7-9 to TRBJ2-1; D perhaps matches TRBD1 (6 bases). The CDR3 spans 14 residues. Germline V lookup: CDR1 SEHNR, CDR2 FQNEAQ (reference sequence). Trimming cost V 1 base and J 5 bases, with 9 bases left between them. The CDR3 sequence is CASSLVQGNNEQFF. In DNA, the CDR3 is TGTGCCAGCAGCTTAGTTCAGGGGAACAATGAGCAGTTCTTC.

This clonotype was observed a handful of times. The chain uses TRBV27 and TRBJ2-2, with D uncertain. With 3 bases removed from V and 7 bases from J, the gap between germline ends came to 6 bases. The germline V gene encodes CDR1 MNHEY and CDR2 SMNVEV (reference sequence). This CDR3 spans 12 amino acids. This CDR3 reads CASSFSGGELFF. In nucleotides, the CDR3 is TGTGCCAGCAGTTTTTCTGGCGGGGAGCTGTTTTTT.

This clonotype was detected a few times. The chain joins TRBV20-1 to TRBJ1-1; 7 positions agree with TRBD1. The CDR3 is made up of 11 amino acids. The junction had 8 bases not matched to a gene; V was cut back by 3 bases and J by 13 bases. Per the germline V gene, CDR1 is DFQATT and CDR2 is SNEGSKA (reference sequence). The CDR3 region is CSASPGGLVFF. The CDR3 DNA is TGCAGTGCTAGCCCAGGGGGGTTGGTTTTCTTT.

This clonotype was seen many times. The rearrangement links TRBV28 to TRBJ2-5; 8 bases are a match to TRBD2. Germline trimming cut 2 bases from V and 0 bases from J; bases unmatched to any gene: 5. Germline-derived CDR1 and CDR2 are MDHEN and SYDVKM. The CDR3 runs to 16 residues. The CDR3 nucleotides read TGTGCCAGCAGTTTAGAGGTAGCGGGGCACCAAGAGACCCAGTACTTC. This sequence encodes CASSLEVAGHQETQYF.

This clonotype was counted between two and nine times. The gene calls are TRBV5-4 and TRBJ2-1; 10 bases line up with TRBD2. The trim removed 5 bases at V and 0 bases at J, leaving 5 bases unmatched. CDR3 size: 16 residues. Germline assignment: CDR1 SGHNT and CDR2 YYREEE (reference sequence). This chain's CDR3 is CASRKASGSSYNEQFF. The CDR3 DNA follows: TGTGCCAGCAGGAAGGCTAGCGGGAGCTCCTACAATGAGCAGTTCTTC.

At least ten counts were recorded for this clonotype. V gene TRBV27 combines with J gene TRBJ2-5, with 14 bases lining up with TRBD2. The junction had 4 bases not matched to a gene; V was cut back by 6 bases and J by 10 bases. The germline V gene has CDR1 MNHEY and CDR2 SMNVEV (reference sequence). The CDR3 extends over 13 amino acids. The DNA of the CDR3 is TGTGCCAGCAGCCCAGGACTAGCGGGAGGCCAGTACTTC. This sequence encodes CASSPGLAGGQYF.

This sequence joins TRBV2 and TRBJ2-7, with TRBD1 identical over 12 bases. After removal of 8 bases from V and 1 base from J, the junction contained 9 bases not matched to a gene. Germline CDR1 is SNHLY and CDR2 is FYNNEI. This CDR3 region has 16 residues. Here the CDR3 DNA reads TGTGCCAGCTATTCCGGGACAGGGGGCTTTTCCTACGAGCAGTACTTC. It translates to CASYSGTGGFSYEQYF.

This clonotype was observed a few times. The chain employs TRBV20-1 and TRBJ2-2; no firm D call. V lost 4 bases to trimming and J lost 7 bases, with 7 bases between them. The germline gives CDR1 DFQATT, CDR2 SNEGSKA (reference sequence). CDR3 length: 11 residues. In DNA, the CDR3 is TGCAGTGCTAAGTTCCTCGGGGAGCTGTTTTTT. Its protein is CSAKFLGELFF.

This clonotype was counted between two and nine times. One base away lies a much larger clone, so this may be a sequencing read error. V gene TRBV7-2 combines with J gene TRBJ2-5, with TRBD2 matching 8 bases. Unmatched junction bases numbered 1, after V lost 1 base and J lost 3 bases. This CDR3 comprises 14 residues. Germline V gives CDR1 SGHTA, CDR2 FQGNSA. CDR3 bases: TGTGCCAGCAGCTTAGTACTAGCGGAAGAGACCCAGTACTTC. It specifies CASSLVLAEETQYF.

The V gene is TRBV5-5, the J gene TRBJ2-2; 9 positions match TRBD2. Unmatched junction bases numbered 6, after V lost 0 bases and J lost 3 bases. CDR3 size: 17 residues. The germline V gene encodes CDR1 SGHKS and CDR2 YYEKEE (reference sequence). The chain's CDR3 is CASSLGGLAGYTGELFF. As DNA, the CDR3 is TGTGCCAGCAGCTTGGGTGGTCTAGCGGGGTACACCGGGGAGCTGTTTTTT.

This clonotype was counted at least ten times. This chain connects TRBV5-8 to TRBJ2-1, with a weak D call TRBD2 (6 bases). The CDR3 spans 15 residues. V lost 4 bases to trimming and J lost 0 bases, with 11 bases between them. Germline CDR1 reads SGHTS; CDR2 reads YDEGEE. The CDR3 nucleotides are TGTGCCAGCAGCGGGCTGGGGGGCTCCTACAATGAGCAGTTCTTC. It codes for CASSGLGGSYNEQFF.

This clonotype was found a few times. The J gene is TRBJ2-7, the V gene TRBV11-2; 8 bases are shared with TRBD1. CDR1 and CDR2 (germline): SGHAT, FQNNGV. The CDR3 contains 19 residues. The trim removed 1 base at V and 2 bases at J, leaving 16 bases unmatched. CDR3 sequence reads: CASSLGRGTGDLRPYEQYF. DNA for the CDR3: TGTGCCAGCAGCTTAGGGAGGGGGACAGGAGATCTGCGGCCCTACGAGCAGTACTTC.

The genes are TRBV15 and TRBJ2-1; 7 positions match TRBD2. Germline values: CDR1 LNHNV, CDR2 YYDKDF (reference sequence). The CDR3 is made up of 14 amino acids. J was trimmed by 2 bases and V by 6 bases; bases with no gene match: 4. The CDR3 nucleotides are TGTGCCACCAGGGAGCGGGGCGCCTACAATGAGCAGTTCTTC. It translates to CATRERGAYNEQFF. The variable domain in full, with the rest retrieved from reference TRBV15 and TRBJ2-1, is DAMVIQNPRYQVTQFGKPVTLSCSQTLNHNVMYWYQQKSSQAPKLLFHYYDKDFNNEADTPDNFQSRRPNTSFCFLDIRSPGLGDTAMYLCATRERGAYNEQFFGPGTRLTVL.

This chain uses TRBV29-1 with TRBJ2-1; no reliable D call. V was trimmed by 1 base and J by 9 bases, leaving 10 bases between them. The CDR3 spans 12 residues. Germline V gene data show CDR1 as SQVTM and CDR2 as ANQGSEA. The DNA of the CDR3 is TGCAGCGTTGAAGCAGGAATAAGTGAGCAGTTCTTC. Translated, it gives CSVEAGISEQFF.

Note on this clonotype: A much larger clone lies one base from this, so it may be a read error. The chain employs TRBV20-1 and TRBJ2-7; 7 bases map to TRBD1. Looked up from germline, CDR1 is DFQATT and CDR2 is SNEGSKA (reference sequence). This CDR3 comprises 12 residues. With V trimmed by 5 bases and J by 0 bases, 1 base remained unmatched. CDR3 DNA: TGCAGTGCTTGGGACAGCTCCTACGAGCAGTACTTC. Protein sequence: CSAWDSSYEQYF.

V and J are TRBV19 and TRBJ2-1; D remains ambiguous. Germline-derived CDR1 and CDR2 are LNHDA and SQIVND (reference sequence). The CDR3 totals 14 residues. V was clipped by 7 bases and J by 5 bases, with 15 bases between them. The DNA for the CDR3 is TGTGCCAGTACGTTCCCTGACGGCCACAATGAGCAGTTCTTC. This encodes CASTFPDGHNEQFF.

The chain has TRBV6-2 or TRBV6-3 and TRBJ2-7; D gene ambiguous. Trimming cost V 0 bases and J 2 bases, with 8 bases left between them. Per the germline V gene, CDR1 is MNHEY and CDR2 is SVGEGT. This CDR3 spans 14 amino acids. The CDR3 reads CASSYSGPTYEQYF. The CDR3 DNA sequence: TGTGCCAGCAGTTACTCGGGCCCAACCTACGAGCAGTACTTC.

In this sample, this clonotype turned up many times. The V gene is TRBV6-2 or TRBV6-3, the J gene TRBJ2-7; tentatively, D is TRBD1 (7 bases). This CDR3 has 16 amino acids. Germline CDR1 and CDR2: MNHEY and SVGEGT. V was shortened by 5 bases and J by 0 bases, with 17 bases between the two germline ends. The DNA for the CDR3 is TGTGCCAGCAGTCCCCAGCAGGGGGGAGGCTCCTACGAGCAGTACTTC. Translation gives CASSPQQGGGSYEQYF.

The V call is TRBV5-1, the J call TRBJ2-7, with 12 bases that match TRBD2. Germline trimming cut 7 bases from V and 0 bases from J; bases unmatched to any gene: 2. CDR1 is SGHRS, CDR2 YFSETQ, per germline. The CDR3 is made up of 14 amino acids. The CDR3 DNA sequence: TGCGCCAGCGCGACTAGCGGGAGCTCCTACGAGCAGTACTTC. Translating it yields CASATSGSSYEQYF.

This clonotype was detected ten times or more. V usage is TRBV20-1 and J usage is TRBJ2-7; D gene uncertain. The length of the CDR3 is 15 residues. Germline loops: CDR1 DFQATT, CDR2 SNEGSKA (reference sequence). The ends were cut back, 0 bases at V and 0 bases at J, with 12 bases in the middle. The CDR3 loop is CSARDIQTNSYEQYF. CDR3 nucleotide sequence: TGCAGTGCTAGAGATATCCAGACGAACTCCTACGAGCAGTACTTC.

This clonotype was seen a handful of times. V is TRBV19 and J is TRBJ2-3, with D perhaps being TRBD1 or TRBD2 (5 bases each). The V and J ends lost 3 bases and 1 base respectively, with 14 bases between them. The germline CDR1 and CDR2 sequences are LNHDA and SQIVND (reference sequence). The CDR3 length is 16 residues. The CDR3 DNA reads TGTGCCAGTAGTATGGGAGAGAGGGGTGGCACAGATACGCAGTATTTT. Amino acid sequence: CASSMGERGGTDTQYF.

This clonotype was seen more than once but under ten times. DNA for the CDR3: TGTGCCAGCAGCTCCTTAGGCGGGACACCAAACACTGAAGCTTTCTTT. Translating it yields CASSSLGGTPNTEAFF. V usage is TRBV7-9 and J usage is TRBJ1-1; TRBD1 is a possible D gene (6 bases). CDR1 SEHNR and CDR2 FQNEAQ come from the germline V gene (reference sequence). The V gene lost 4 bases and the J gene lost 2 bases, with 17 bases spanning the gap. This CDR3 has 16 amino acids.

The CDR3 reads CASSLIGTSQETQYF. In nucleotides, the CDR3 is TGTGCCAGCAGCTTGATCGGGACTAGTCAAGAGACCCAGTACTTC. The rearrangement links TRBV5-4 to TRBJ2-5; 8 bases match TRBD2. V gave up 1 base and J gave up 2 bases; unmatched junction bases: 4. Per the germline V gene, CDR1 is SGHNT and CDR2 is YYREEE (reference sequence). This CDR3 contains 15 residues.

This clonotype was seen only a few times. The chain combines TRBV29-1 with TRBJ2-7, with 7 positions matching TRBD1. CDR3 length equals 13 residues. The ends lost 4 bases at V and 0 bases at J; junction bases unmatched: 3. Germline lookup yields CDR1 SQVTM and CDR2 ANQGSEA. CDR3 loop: CSVVSGGSYEQYF. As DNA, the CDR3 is TGCAGCGTTGTGTCAGGGGGCTCCTACGAGCAGTACTTC.

As DNA, the CDR3 is TGTGCCAGTAGTACCCTCGGGACAGGGGTGACCGGGGAGCTGTTTTTT. Amino acid sequence: CASSTLGTGVTGELFF. The rearrangement uses TRBV19 and TRBJ2-2, with 10 bases identical to TRBD1. The germline V gene encodes CDR1 LNHDA and CDR2 SQIVND (reference sequence). There are 16 residues in the CDR3. Trimming cost V 4 bases and J 5 bases; bases outside gene matches: 7.

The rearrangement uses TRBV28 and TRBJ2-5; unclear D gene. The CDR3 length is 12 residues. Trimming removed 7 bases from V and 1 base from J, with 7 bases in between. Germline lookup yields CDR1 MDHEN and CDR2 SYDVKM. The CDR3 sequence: CASNQAQETQYF. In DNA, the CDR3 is TGTGCCAGCAACCAAGCCCAAGAGACCCAGTACTTC.

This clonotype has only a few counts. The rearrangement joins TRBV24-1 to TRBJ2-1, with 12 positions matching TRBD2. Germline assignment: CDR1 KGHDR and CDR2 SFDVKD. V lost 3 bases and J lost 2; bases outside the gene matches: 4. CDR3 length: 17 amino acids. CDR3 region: CATSDPGLAGPYNEQFF. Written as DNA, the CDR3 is TGTGCCACCAGTGATCCGGGACTAGCGGGTCCCTACAATGAGCAGTTCTTC.

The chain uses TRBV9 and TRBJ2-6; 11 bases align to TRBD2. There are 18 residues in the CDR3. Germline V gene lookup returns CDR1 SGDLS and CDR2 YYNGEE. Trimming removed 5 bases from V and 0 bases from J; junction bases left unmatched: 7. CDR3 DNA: TGTGCCAGCAGGAAGGGACTAGCGGCCGGCTCTGGGGCCAACGTCCTGACTTTC. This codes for CASRKGLAAGSGANVLTF.